This passage covers 7 T cell receptor beta chains from one sample sequenced in a study of blood T cell repertoires in COVID-19. This table comes from immunoSEQ multiplex PCR, and its TCRdb copy is limited to in-frame clones, with some not included. The sample has around 160,000 clones; more than 75% are singletons. Sequenced sample: peripheral blood. The receptors originated from a man younger than 30 with acute or convalescent COVID-19.

V gene TRBV5-1 combines with J gene TRBJ1-1; the D is unclear. This CDR3 contains 15 residues. Deletions cut 0 bases from V and 1 base from J, with 10 bases between. CDR1 is SGHRS, CDR2 YFSETQ, per germline. The CDR3 sequence is CASSLGLNKNTEAFF. The CDR3 bases are TGCGCCAGCAGCTTGGGACTGAATAAGAACACTGAAGCTTTCTTT.

V usage is TRBV20-1 and J usage is TRBJ1-3; D is perhaps TRBD1 (5 bases). The V end lost 3 bases, the J end lost 2 bases, and 11 bases lay between the germline ends. In germline, CDR1 is DFQATT, CDR2 SNEGSKA (reference sequence). The CDR3 has 14 amino acids. Written as DNA, the CDR3 is TGCAGTGCTAGTCGCAGGGAAGCTGGAAACACCATATATTTT. It encodes CSASRREAGNTIYF.

The V and J genes are TRBV5-1 and TRBJ2-1; 11 bases match TRBD2. J lost 5 bases, V lost 4 bases, and 5 bases had no gene match. Germline CDR1 is SGHRS and CDR2 is YFSETQ. CDR3 length equals 15 residues. The CDR3: CASSPPGLADNEQFF. CDR3 coding DNA: TGCGCCAGCAGCCCACCGGGACTAGCGGACAATGAGCAGTTCTTC.

This clone was seen more than once but under ten times. The chain has TRBV5-1 and TRBJ2-3, with TRBD1 matching over 9 bases. Germline assignment: CDR1 SGHRS and CDR2 YFSETQ. The trim removed 9 bases at V and 0 bases at J, leaving 5 bases unmatched. This CDR3 has 14 amino acids. CDR3 amino acids: CATYRGQSTDTQYF. The CDR3 DNA sequence: TGCGCCACTTACAGGGGGCAGAGCACAGATACGCAGTATTTT.

V gene TRBV24-1 combines with J gene TRBJ2-2; no firm D call. The CDR3 is 14 residues long. Germline-derived CDR1 and CDR2 are KGHDR and SFDVKD. V lost 7 bases and J lost 1, with 9 bases in between. The CDR3 nucleotides are TGTGCCACCAGCAGTTCCCAGAACACCGGGGAGCTGTTTTTT. Residues: CATSSSQNTGELFF.

Of note for this clone: At one end, the junction sequence differs from germline, possibly due to a read error. Here the CDR3 DNA reads TGTGCCAGCAGTAGGCGGCCGGGACAACCTACCTACGAGCAGTACTTC. It encodes CASSRRPGQPTYEQYF. The chain is built from TRBV19 and TRBJ2-7, with TRBD1 as a possible D gene (6 bases). There are 16 residues in the CDR3. CDR1 is LNHDA and CDR2 is SQIVND in the germline V gene (reference sequence).

V gene TRBV5-4 combines with J gene TRBJ1-1, with D tentatively TRBD1 (6 bases). The CDR3 is 14 amino acids. Germline V lookup: CDR1 SGHNT, CDR2 YYREEE (reference sequence). Trimming removed 4 bases at V and 6 bases at J, with 16 bases between. This CDR3 is CASSPGGGEPEAFF. The CDR3 DNA reads TGTGCCAGCAGCCCCGGAGGGGGGGAGCCTGAAGCTTTCTTT.